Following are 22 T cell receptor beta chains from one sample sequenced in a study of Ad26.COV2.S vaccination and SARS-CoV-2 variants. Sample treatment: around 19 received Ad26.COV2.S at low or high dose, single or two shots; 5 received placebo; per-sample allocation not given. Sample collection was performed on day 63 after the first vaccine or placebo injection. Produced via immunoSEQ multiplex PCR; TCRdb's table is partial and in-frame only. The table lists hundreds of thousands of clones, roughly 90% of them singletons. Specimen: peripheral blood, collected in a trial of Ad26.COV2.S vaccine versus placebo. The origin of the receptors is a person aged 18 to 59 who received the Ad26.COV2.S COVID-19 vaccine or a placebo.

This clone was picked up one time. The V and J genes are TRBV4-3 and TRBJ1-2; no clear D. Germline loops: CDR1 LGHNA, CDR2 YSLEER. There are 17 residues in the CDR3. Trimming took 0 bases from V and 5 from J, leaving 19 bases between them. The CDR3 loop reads CASSQDWSAAVLYGYTF. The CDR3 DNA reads TGCGCCAGCAGCCAAGATTGGTCGGCGGCTGTTCTATATGGCTACACCTTC.

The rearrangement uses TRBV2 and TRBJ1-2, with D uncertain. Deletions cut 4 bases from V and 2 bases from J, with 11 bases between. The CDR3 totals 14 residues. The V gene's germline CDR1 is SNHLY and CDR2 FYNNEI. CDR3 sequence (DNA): TGTGCCAGCAGTGCCGGACGGAACAACTATGGCTACACCTTC. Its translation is CASSAGRNNYGYTF.

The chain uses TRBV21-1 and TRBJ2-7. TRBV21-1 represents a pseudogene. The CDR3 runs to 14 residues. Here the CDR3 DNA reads TGTGCCAGCAGCAACGTGAGGGGCTCCTACGAGCAGTACTTC. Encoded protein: CASSNVRGSYEQYF.

The CDR3 sequence is CASSPRVQDFNNQPQHF. The CDR3 DNA reads as TGTGCCAGCTCACCAAGGGTTCAGGACTTTAACAATCAGCCCCAGCATTTT. The chain carries TRBV18 and TRBJ1-5; D unclear. In germline, CDR1 is KGHSH, CDR2 LQKENI. The length of the CDR3 is 17 residues. The V and J ends lost 2 bases and 3 bases respectively, with 17 bases between them.

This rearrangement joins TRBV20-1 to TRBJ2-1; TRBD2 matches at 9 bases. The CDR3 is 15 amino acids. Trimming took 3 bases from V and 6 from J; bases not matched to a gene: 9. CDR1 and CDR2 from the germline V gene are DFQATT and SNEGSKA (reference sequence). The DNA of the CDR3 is TGCAGTGCTAGTAATCCGGGACTAGCCCCCAATGAGCAGTTCTTC. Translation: CSASNPGLAPNEQFF.

The CDR3 loop is CASSAQGASGELFF. CDR3 in DNA: TGTGCCAGCAGCGCACAGGGGGCTTCCGGGGAGCTGTTTTTT. The rearrangement links TRBV11-2 to TRBJ2-2, with 9 bases that match TRBD1. The CDR3 length is 14 residues. The V and J ends lost 5 bases and 6 bases, in that order; junction bases with no gene match: 4. Per germline, CDR1 SGHAT and CDR2 FQNNGV.

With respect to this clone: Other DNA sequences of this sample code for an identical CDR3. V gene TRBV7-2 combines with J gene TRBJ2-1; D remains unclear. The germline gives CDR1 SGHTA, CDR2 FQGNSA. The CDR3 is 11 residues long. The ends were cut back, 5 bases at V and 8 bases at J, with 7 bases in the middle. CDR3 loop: CASSPSYEQFF. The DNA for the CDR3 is TGTGCCAGCAGCCCTAGTTATGAGCAGTTCTTC.

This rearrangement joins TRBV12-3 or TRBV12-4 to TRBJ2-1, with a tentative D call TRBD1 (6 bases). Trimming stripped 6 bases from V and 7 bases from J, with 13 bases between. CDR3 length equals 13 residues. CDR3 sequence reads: CASRDGRGNEQFF. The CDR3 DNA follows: TGTGCCAGCAGAGATGGTAGGGGGAATGAGCAGTTCTTC.

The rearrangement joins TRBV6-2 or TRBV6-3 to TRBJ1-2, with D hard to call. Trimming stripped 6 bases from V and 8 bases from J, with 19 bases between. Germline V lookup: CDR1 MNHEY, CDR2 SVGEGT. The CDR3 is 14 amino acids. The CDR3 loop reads CASSDGRTERGYTF. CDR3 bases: TGTGCCAGCAGCGACGGACGGACTGAGAGGGGCTACACCTTC.

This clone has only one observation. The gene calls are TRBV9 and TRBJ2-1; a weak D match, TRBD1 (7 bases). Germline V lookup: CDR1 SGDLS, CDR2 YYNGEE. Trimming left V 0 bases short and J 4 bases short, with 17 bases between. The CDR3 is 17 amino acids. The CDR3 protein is CASSVDPRPGGYNEQFF. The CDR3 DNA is TGTGCCAGCAGCGTAGACCCGCGCCCAGGGGGGTACAATGAGCAGTTCTTC.

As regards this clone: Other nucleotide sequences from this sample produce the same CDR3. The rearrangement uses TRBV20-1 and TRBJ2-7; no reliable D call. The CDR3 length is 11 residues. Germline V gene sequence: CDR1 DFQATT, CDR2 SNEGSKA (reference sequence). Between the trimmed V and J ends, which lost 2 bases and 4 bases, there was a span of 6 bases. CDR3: CSARSVYEQYF. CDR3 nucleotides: TGCAGTGCTAGATCCGTGTACGAGCAGTACTTC.

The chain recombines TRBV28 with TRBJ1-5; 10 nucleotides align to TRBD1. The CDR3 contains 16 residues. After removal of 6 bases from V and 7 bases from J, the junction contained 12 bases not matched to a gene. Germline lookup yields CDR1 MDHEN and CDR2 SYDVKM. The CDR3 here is CASSIATGGVRQPQHF. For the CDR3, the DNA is TGTGCCAGCAGCATAGCGACAGGGGGCGTTAGGCAGCCCCAGCATTTT.

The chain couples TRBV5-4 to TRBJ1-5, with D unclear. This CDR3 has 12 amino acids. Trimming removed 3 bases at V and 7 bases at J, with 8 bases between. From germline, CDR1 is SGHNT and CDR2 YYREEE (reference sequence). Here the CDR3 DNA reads TGTGCCAGCAGCTCCGGTTCCCAGCCCCAGCATTTT. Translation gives CASSSGSQPQHF.

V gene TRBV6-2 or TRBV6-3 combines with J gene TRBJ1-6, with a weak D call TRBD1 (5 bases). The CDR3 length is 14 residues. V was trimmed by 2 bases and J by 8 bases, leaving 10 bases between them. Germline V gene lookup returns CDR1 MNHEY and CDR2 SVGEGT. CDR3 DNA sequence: TGTGCCAGCAGTTACGTAGGGGTTGATTCACCCCTCCACTTT. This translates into CASSYVGVDSPLHF.

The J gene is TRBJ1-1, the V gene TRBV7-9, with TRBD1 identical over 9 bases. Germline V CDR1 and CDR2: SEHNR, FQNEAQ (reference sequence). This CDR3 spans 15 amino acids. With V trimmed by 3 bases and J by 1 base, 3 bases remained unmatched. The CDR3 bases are TGTGCCAGCAGCTTGACAGGGGGTTGGAACACTGAAGCTTTCTTT. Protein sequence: CASSLTGGWNTEAFF. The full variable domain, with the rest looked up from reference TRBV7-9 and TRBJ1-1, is DTGVSQNPRHKITKRGQNVTFRCDPISEHNRLYWYRQTLGQGPEFLTYFQNEAQLEKSRLLSDRFSAERPKGSFSTLEIQRTEQGDSAMYLCASSLTGGWNTEAFFGQGTRLTVV.

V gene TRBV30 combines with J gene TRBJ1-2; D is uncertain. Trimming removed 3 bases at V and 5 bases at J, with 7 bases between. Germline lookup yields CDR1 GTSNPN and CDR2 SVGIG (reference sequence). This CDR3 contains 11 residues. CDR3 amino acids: CAWSEGYGYTF. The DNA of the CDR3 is TGTGCCTGGAGCGAGGGATATGGCTACACCTTC.

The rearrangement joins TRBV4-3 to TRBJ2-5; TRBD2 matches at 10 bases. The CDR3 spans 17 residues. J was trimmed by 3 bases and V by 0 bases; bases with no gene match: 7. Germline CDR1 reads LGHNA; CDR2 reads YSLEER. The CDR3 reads CASSQDLAGAMEETQYF. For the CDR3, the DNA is TGCGCCAGCAGCCAAGATCTAGCGGGAGCAATGGAAGAGACCCAGTACTTC.

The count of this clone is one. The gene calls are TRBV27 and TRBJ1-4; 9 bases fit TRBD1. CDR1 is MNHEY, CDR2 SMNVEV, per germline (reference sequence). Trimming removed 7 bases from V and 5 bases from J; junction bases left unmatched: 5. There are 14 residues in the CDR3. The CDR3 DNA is TGTGCCAGCACTTCCGGGACAGGGAATGAAAAACTGTTTTTT. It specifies CASTSGTGNEKLFF.

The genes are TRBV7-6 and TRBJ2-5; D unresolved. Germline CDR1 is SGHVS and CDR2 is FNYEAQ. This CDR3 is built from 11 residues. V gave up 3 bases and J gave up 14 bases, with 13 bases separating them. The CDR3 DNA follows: TGTGCCAGCAGCTTTGAACTGGCTTTATACTTC. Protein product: CASSFELALYF.

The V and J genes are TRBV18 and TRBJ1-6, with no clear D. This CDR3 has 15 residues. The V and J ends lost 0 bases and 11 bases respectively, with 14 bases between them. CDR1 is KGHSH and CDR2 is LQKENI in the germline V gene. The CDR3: CASSPPSGALAPLHF. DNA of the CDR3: TGTGCCAGCTCACCACCGTCAGGAGCCTTGGCACCCCTCCACTTT. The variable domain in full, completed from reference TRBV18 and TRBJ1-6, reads NAGVMQNPRHLVRRRGQEARLRCSPMKGHSHVYWYRQLPEEGLKFMVYLQKENIIDESGMPKERFSAEFPKEGPSILRIQQVVRGDSAAYFCASSPPSGALAPLHFGNGTRLTVT.

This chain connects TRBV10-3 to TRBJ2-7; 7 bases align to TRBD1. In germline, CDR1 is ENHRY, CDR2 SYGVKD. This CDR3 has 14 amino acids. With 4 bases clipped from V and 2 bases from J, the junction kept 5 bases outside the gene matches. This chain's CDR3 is CAISGQGSTYEQYF. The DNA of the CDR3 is TGTGCCATCAGTGGACAGGGAAGCACCTACGAGCAGTACTTC.

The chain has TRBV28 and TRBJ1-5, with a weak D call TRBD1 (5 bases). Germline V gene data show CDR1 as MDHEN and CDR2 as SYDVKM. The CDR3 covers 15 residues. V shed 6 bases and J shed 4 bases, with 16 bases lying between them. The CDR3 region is CASSEETERNQPQHF. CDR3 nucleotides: TGTGCCAGCAGCGAGGAGACAGAAAGAAATCAGCCCCAGCATTTT.